One sample yielded the 31 T cell receptor beta chains listed below, sequenced in a study of human T cells and chemical hapten exposure. Specified time point: patch test 1, 2 weeks after DPC sensitization. As to treatment: therapeutic diphenylcyclopropenone sensitization with weekly scalp DPC. TCRdb ran MiXCR on the RACE reads and lists one entry per CDR3 protein. This sample yields tens of thousands of distinct CDR3 sequences, of which approximately 10% are seen a single time; 3.5% belongs to the top ten. The sequences come from whole blood, collected in connection with sensitization to the hapten diphenylcyclopropenone (DPC). The receptor source for this set is an older woman with alopecia areata. Some clones in this sample may be carry-over from other donors' samples.

The sample holds many counts of this clonotype. The chain joins TRBV5-1 to TRBJ2-6; D remains unclear. This CDR3 region has 16 residues. The germline CDR1 and CDR2 sequences are SGHRS and YFSETQ. The germline V and J ends were trimmed by 6 bases and 1 base, with 14 bases remaining between them. CDR3 in amino acids: CASTDNAESGANVLTF. CDR3 DNA sequence: TGCGCCAGCACCGACAACGCGGAGTCTGGGGCCAACGTCCTGACTTTC.

This clonotype was seen ten or more times. The chain couples TRBV11-2 to TRBJ2-3, with 12 bases aligning to TRBD2. This CDR3 has 15 residues. Germline CDR1 reads SGHAT; CDR2 reads FQNNGV. V gave up 7 bases and J gave up 6 bases; unmatched junction bases: 8. CDR3 nucleotide sequence: TGTGCCAGCACCCAACTAGCGGGGGGCCCCGATACGCAGTATTTT. It is translated as CASTQLAGGPDTQYF.

This clonotype was counted between two and nine times. The J gene is TRBJ1-1, the V gene TRBV5-1; 8 bases line up with TRBD1. Germline assignment: CDR1 SGHRS and CDR2 YFSETQ. CDR3 size: 14 residues. V dropped 4 bases and J dropped 4; count of bases not matched to a gene: 6. The CDR3 region is CASSMTGDGTEAFF. CDR3 sequence (DNA): TGCGCCAGCAGCATGACAGGGGATGGCACTGAAGCTTTCTTT. Full variable domain (missing parts from reference TRBV5-1 and TRBJ1-1): KAGVTQTPRYLIKTRGQQVTLSCSPISGHRSVSWYQQTPGQGLQFLFEYFSETQRNKGNFPGRFSGRQFSNSRSEMNVSTLELGDSALYLCASSMTGDGTEAFFGQGTRLTVV.

This clonotype was detected ten times or more. The V gene is TRBV6-5, the J gene TRBJ2-7; a weak D match, TRBD2 (5 bases). Germline V gives CDR1 MNHEY, CDR2 SVGAGI. The V end lost 8 bases, the J end lost 4 bases, and 15 bases lay between the germline ends. This CDR3 is 13 amino acids long. CDR3 sequence (DNA): TGTGCCAGCCACCCAAATGGAGGATACGAGCAGTACTTC. It encodes CASHPNGGYEQYF.

The V and J genes are TRBV7-6 and TRBJ1-1, with TRBD1 matching 8 bases. V trimming: 2 bases; J trimming: 5 bases; junction bases outside the gene matches: 10. Germline CDR1 SGHVS, CDR2 FNYEAQ. The CDR3 sequence is 16 residues long. CDR3 nucleotides: TGTGCCAGCAGCTTAACTCAGGGGGCTCCATGGACTGAAGCTTTCTTT. It encodes CASSLTQGAPWTEAFF.

This clonotype was recorded many times. The chain is built from TRBV11-2 and TRBJ1-2, with D possibly matching TRBD1 (5 bases). The V gene lost 1 base and the J gene lost 8 bases, with 17 bases spanning the gap. Per germline, CDR1 SGHAT and CDR2 FQNNGV. CDR3 size: 15 residues. The DNA of the CDR3 is TGTGCCAGCAGCTTAGCCCGGACACTGGCCGGGGGCTACACCTTC. Its protein is CASSLARTLAGGYTF.

There are a few counts of this clonotype. DNA for the CDR3: TGTGCCAGCAGCTCTAGGGACAGGGATCCAGAGACCCAGTACTTC. Translated: CASSSRDRDPETQYF. The chain has TRBV7-8 and TRBJ2-5; 9 positions agree with TRBD1. The length of the CDR3 is 15 residues. Germline V gene sequence: CDR1 SGHVS, CDR2 FQNEAQ. V shed 4 bases and J 4 bases; nucleotides not matched to a gene: 7.

This clonotype was seen many times. This sequence joins TRBV3-1 and TRBJ2-2, with TRBD2 as a possible D gene (5 bases). V was clipped by 1 base and J by 5 bases, with 14 bases between them. The CDR3 is 16 residues long. From germline, CDR1 is LGHDT and CDR2 YNNKEL (reference sequence). CDR3 DNA sequence: TGTGCCAGCAGCCAAGGGACTCCCGCGGTAACCGGGGAGCTGTTTTTT. Its protein product is CASSQGTPAVTGELFF. Full variable domain (rest looked up from reference TRBV3-1 and TRBJ2-2): DTAVSQTPKYLVTQMGNDKSIKCEQNLGHDTMYWYKQDSKKFLKIMFSYNNKELIINETVPNRFSPKSPDKAHLNLHINSLELGDSAVYFCASSQGTPAVTGELFFGEGSRLTVL.

At least ten counts were recorded for this clonotype. The rearrangement links TRBV20-1 to TRBJ2-5; 7 nucleotides agree with TRBD1. Germline V gene lookup returns CDR1 DFQATT and CDR2 SNEGSKA (reference sequence). J gave up 8 bases and V 2 bases, and 8 bases lay outside the gene matches. The CDR3 loop spans 13 amino acids. In nucleotides, the CDR3 is TGCAGTGCTAGATCGACAGGGTCGGGAACCCAGTACTTC. It encodes CSARSTGSGTQYF.

V is TRBV5-1 and J is TRBJ2-7; 7 bases are shared with TRBD1. Losses at the gene ends were 3 bases for V and 2 bases for J; bases not matched to a gene: 14. Germline V gene lookup returns CDR1 SGHRS and CDR2 YFSETQ. CDR3 size: 17 residues. The CDR3 DNA reads as TGCGCCAGCAGCTCGGGACAGCGGCATCCCAGAACCTACGAGCAGTACTTC. Its translation is CASSSGQRHPRTYEQYF.

This clonotype was counted ten times or more. This rearrangement joins TRBV7-8 to TRBJ1-4, with a tentative D call TRBD1 (6 bases). V was cut by 5 bases and J by 0 bases, with 10 bases left in between. Looked up from germline, CDR1 is SGHVS and CDR2 is FQNEAQ. The CDR3 contains 15 residues. The DNA of the CDR3 is TGTGCCAGCAGCCGACAGGTTGCAACTAATGAAAAACTGTTTTTT. It specifies CASSRQVATNEKLFF.

This clonotype was observed at least ten times. This sequence joins TRBV5-1 and TRBJ1-1; D is possibly TRBD1 (5 bases). Germline CDR1 is SGHRS and CDR2 is YFSETQ. The CDR3 totals 15 residues. Deletions cut 0 bases from V and 5 bases from J, with 14 bases between. CDR3 region: CASSLEGRSKTEAFF. The CDR3 DNA follows: TGCGCCAGCAGCTTGGAGGGGAGGTCGAAGACTGAAGCTTTCTTT. Full variable domain (remainder filled in from reference TRBV5-1 and TRBJ1-1): KAGVTQTPRYLIKTRGQQVTLSCSPISGHRSVSWYQQTPGQGLQFLFEYFSETQRNKGNFPGRFSGRQFSNSRSEMNVSTLELGDSALYLCASSLEGRSKTEAFFGQGTRLTVV.

For the CDR3, the DNA is TGCAGTGCTAGGGTACGGGAACGGACAGCAACTAATGAAAAACTGTTTTTT. This translates into CSARVRERTATNEKLFF. The chain has TRBV20-1 and TRBJ1-4; D might be TRBD1 (6 bases). This CDR3 spans 17 amino acids. The germline gives CDR1 DFQATT, CDR2 SNEGSKA (reference sequence). V gave up 3 bases and J gave up 0 bases, with 17 bases separating them.

This clonotype was detected many times. The chain couples TRBV20-1 to TRBJ1-1; no reliable D call. Germline V CDR1 and CDR2: DFQATT, SNEGSKA (reference sequence). The CDR3 spans 11 residues. V dropped 7 bases and J dropped 2 bases, with 8 bases sitting between them. This chain's CDR3 is CSVEGNTEAFF. The CDR3 coding sequence is TGCAGTGTGGAGGGAAACACTGAAGCTTTCTTT.

This chain joins TRBV12-5 and TRBJ1-2; 11 nucleotides match TRBD1. In germline, CDR1 is LGHNT, CDR2 FRNRAP. CDR3 length: 16 amino acids. The ends lost 7 bases at V and 2 bases at J; junction bases unmatched: 9. The CDR3 protein is CASAGQGANMNYGYTF. In DNA form, the CDR3 reads TGTGCTAGTGCCGGACAGGGGGCGAATATGAACTATGGCTACACCTTC.

As DNA, the CDR3 is TGCAGTGCAAGTACAGGGTGGGGTAATGAAAAACTGTTTTTT. Encoded protein: CSASTGWGNEKLFF. The chain recombines TRBV20-1 with TRBJ1-4, with a tentative D call TRBD1 (6 bases). The CDR3 length is 14 residues. Trimming stripped 6 bases from V and 4 bases from J, with 15 bases between. Germline loops: CDR1 DFQATT, CDR2 SNEGSKA (reference sequence).

In its sample, this clonotype was seen many times. The chain links TRBV14 to TRBJ1-1; 9 bases line up with TRBD1. The CDR3 sequence is 15 residues long. Germline assignment: CDR1 SGHDN and CDR2 FVKESK. The junction had 11 bases not matched to a gene; V was cut back by 3 bases and J by 9 bases. This chain's CDR3 is CASSQLATGGNKAFF. The CDR3 DNA sequence: TGTGCCAGCAGCCAGCTGGCGACAGGGGGAAATAAAGCTTTCTTT. Using reference TRBV14 and TRBJ1-1 for the parts outside the CDR3, the full variable domain is EAGVTQFPSHSVIEKGQTVTLRCDPISGHDNLYWYRRVMGKEIKFLLHFVKESKQDESGMPNNRFLAERTGGTYSTLKVQPAELEDSGVYFCASSQLATGGNKAFFGQGTRLTVV.

Ten or more counts support this clonotype. This sequence joins TRBV2 and TRBJ2-5; weak D call: TRBD1 (5 bases). Germline values: CDR1 SNHLY, CDR2 FYNNEI. CDR3 length: 14 amino acids. The ends were cut back, 4 bases at V and 7 bases at J, with 16 bases in the middle. For the CDR3, the DNA is TGTGCCAGCAGTGTCCAGGTGGGGCCCACGACCCAGTACTTC. This codes for CASSVQVGPTTQYF.

This clonotype was seen at least ten times. The chain recombines TRBV4-1 with TRBJ2-7; no reliable D call. CDR3 length equals 11 residues. The V and J ends lost 1 base and 7 bases respectively, with 5 bases between them. The germline gives CDR1 MGHRA, CDR2 YSYEKL. The CDR3 protein is CASSQVGEQYF. CDR3 in DNA: TGCGCCAGCAGCCAAGTGGGAGAGCAGTACTTC.

A few counts support this clonotype. This chain uses TRBV9 with TRBJ1-1, with a tentative D call TRBD1 (5 bases). Germline-derived CDR1 and CDR2 are SGDLS and YYNGEE. This CDR3 spans 14 amino acids. V dropped 2 bases and J dropped 3 bases, with 11 bases sitting between them. The CDR3 coding sequence is TGTGCCAGCAGCGTTTCAGAGGGGTACACTGAAGCTTTCTTT. Protein sequence: CASSVSEGYTEAFF.

Note on this clonotype: This CDR3 fails to terminate in the conserved phenylalanine or tryptophan, so it likely reflects a read error. V usage is TRBV11-2 and J usage is TRBJ2-3; 10 bases align to TRBD2. After removal of 5 bases from V and 0 bases from J, the junction contained 8 bases not matched to a gene. CDR3 size: 17 residues. Per germline, CDR1 SGHAT and CDR2 FQNNGV. The DNA of the CDR3 is TGTGCCAGCAGCGTCCGGCTAGCGGGGGAAAGCACAGATACGCAGTATTCT. Its translation: CASSVRLAGESTDTQYS.

Note on this clonotype: A much bigger clone sits one base away, suggesting this may be a read error. The V call is TRBV19, the J call TRBJ2-7, with D unresolved. Germline CDR1 is LNHDA and CDR2 is SQIVND (reference sequence). The CDR3 is made up of 11 amino acids. The CDR3 DNA reads as TGTGCCAGTACGGACGGCTACGAGCTGTACTTC. Its protein product is CASTDGYELYF.

This clonotype showed up just a few times. V and J are TRBV5-1 and TRBJ1-2, with D tentatively TRBD1 (6 bases). The V gene's germline CDR1 is SGHRS and CDR2 YFSETQ. Trimming pared 0 bases from V and 2 bases from J, leaving 8 bases between. The CDR3 covers 14 residues. The CDR3, as DNA: TGCGCCAGCAGCTTGGACGGGGGCAACTATGGCTACACCTTC. Translation gives CASSLDGGNYGYTF.

The chain recombines TRBV29-1 with TRBJ2-2; maybe TRBD2 (6 bases). CDR1 is SQVTM and CDR2 is ANQGSEA in the germline V gene. V lost 3 bases to trimming and J lost 4 bases, with 12 bases between them. This CDR3 has 14 amino acids. The CDR3 sequence is CSVEEGYATGELFF. Here the CDR3 DNA reads TGCAGCGTTGAGGAGGGATACGCCACCGGGGAGCTGTTTTTT.

This rearrangement joins TRBV7-2 to TRBJ2-5, with D possibly TRBD2 on 6 matching bases. This CDR3 spans 15 amino acids. Germline loops: CDR1 SGHTA, CDR2 FQGNSA. Trimming left V 1 base short and J 1 base short, with 10 bases between. The CDR3, as DNA: TGTGCCAGCAGCTTAGGGGGACTCTTCCAAGAGACCCAGTACTTC. Encoded protein: CASSLGGLFQETQYF.

This clonotype appeared many times. The chain has TRBV20-1 and TRBJ1-3, with TRBD1 matching 7 bases. Per germline, CDR1 DFQATT and CDR2 SNEGSKA (reference sequence). The CDR3 loop spans 14 amino acids. J gave up 1 base and V 4 bases, and 4 bases lay outside the gene matches. Here the CDR3 DNA reads TGCAGTGCTACTAACAGGGGTTCTGGAAACACCATATATTTT. Its protein is CSATNRGSGNTIYF.

The chain links TRBV20-1 to TRBJ2-7; 8 bases are a match to TRBD1. Trimming cost V 4 bases and J 4 bases; bases outside gene matches: 6. There are 13 residues in the CDR3. CDR1 DFQATT and CDR2 SNEGSKA come from the germline V gene (reference sequence). The CDR3 loop reads CSATLGQEYEQYF. CDR3 in DNA: TGCAGTGCTACCCTGGGACAGGAGTACGAGCAGTACTTC.

There are many counts of this clonotype. The chain combines TRBV7-9 with TRBJ2-1; 9 bases line up with TRBD2. The CDR3 has 15 amino acids. Germline CDR1 and CDR2: SEHNR and FQNEAQ (reference sequence). V lost 4 bases, J lost 4 bases, and 5 bases stayed unmatched. Written as DNA, the CDR3 is TGTGCCAGCAGCTGGGCCAGCGGGGGGTACAATGAGCAGTTCTTC. Translated: CASSWASGGYNEQFF.

This clonotype was observed at least ten times. CDR3 in amino acids: CSARGDRGRYEQYF. For the CDR3, the DNA is TGCAGTGCTAGAGGCGACAGGGGGCGGTACGAGCAGTACTTC. The chain employs TRBV20-1 and TRBJ2-7, with 10 bases identical to TRBD1. The CDR3 is 14 residues long. Germline-derived CDR1 and CDR2 are DFQATT and SNEGSKA (reference sequence). Germline trimming cut 1 base from V and 4 bases from J; bases unmatched to any gene: 4.

The table lists this clonotype with many counts. This chain joins TRBV10-2 and TRBJ2-3; D is undetermined. Germline CDR1 is WSHSY and CDR2 is SAAADI. V shed 7 bases and J shed 1 base, with 12 bases lying between them. The CDR3 length is 14 residues. The CDR3 bases are TGCGCCAGCATTGGGGTCCCAGGCACAGATACGCAGTATTTT. It encodes CASIGVPGTDTQYF.

This rearrangement joins TRBV12-5 to TRBJ1-5, with D possibly matching TRBD1 (5 bases). The CDR3 is 17 amino acids. Germline V gene data show CDR1 as LGHNT and CDR2 as FRNRAP. The V and J ends lost 3 bases and 3 bases respectively, with 18 bases between them. CDR3: CASGFFRDGRNNQPQHF. The CDR3 DNA is TGTGCTAGTGGTTTCTTCCGGGACGGGAGAAACAATCAGCCCCAGCATTTT.